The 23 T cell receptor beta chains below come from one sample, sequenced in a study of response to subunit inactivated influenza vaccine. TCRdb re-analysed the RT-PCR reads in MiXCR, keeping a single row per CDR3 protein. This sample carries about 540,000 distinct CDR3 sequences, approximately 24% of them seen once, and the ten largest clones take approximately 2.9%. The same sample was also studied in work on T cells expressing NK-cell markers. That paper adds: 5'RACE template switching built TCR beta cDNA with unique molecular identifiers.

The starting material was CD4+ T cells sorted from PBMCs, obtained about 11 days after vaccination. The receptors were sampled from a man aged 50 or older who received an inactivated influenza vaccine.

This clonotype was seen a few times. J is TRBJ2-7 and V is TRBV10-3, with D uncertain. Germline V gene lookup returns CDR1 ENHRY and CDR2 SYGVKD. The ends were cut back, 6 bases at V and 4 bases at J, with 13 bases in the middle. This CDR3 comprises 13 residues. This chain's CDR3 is CAISDPDDYEQYF. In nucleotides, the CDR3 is TGTGCCATCAGCGACCCGGACGATTACGAGCAGTACTTC.

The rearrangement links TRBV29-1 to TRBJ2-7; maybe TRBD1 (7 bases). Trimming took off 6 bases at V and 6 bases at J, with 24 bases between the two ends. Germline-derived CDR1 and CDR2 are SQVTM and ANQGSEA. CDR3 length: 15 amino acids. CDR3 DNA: TGCAGCGTCACCGAGGGACAGAGAGGAGCGGGCGAGCAGTACTTC. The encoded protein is CSVTEGQRGAGEQYF.

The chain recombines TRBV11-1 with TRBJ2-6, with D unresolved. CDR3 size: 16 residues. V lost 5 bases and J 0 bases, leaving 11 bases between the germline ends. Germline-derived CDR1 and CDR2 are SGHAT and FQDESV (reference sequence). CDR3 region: CASSPTSTSGANVLTF. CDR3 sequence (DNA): TGTGCCAGCAGCCCAACCAGTACCTCTGGGGCCAACGTCCTGACTTTC.

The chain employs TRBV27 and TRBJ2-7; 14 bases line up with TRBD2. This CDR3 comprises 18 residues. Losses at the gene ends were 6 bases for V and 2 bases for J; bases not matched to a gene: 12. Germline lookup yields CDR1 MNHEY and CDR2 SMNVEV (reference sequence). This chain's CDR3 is CASRRSGTSGGTTYEQYF. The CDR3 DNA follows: TGTGCCAGCAGACGATCCGGGACTAGCGGGGGAACTACCTACGAGCAGTACTTC.

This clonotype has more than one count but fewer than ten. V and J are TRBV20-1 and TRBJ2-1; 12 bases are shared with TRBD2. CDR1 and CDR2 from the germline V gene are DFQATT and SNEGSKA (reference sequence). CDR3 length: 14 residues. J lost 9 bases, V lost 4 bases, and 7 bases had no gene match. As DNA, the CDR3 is TGCAGTGCTAAGACTAGCGGGAGAAAGGTTGAGCAGTTCTTC. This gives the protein CSAKTSGRKVEQFF.

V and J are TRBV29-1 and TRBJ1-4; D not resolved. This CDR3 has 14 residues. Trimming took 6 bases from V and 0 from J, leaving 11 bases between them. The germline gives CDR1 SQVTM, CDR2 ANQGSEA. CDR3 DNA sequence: TGCAGCGTAGCACTACAGACAACTAATGAAAAACTGTTTTTT. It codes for CSVALQTTNEKLFF.

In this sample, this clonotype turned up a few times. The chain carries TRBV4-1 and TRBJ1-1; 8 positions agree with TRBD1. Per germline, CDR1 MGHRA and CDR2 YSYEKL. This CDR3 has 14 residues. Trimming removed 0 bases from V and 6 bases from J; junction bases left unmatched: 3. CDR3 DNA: TGCGCCAGCAGCCAAGACAGGGGGCGGCCTGAAGCTTTCTTT. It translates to CASSQDRGRPEAFF.

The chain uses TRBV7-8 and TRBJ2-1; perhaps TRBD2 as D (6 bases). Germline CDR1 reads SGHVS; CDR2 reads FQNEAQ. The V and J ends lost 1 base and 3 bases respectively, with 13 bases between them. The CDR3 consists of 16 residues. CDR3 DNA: TGTGCCAGCAGCTTAGTGGGGGGAAGTGGCTACAATGAGCAGTTCTTC. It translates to CASSLVGGSGYNEQFF. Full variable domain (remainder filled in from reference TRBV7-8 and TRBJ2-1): GAGVSQSPRYKVAKRGQDVALRCDPISGHVSLFWYQQALGQGPEFLTYFQNEAQLDKSGLPSDRFFAERPEGSVSTLKIQRTQQEDSAVYLCASSLVGGSGYNEQFFGPGTRLTVL.

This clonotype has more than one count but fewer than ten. The CDR3 spells CASRVGTGANEQYF. DNA of the CDR3: TGTGCCTCCAGGGTCGGGACAGGGGCCAACGAGCAGTACTTC. The chain is built from TRBV10-3 and TRBJ2-7, with 10 bases matching TRBD1. J was trimmed by 5 bases and V by 11 bases; bases with no gene match: 12. This CDR3 is built from 14 residues. Germline lookup yields CDR1 ENHRY and CDR2 SYGVKD.

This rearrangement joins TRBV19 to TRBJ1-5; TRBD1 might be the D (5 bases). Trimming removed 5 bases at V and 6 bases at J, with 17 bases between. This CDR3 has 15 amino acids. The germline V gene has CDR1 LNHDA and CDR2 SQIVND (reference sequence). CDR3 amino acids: CASSPMTAAGQPQHF. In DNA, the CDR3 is TGTGCCAGTAGTCCCATGACAGCTGCTGGTCAGCCCCAGCATTTT.

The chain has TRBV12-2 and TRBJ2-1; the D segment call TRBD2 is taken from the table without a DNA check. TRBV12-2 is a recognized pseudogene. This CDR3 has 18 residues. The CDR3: CASRLPRAGTVPYNEQFF. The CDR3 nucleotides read TGTGCAAGTCGCTTACCGAGAGCGGGAACCGTCCCCTACAATGAGCAGTTCTTC.

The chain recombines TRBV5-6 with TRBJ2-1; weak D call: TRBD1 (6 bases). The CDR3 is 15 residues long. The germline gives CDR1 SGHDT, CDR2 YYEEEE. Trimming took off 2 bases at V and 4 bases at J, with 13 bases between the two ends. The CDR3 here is CASSFQGMGYNEQFF. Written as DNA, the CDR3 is TGTGCCAGCAGCTTTCAGGGGATGGGATACAATGAGCAGTTCTTC.

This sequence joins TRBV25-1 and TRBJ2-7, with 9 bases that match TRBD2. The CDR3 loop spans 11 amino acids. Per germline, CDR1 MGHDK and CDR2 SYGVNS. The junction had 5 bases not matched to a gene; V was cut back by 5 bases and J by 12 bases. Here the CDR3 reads CASSSGRSLYF. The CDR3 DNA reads TGTGCCAGCAGTAGCGGGAGGAGCCTGTACTTC.

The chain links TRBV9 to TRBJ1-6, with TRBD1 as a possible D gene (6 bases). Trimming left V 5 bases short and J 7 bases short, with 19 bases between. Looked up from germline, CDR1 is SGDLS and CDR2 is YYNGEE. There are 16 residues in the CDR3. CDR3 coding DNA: TGTGCCAGCAGTCCCCAGGGGTCCCCGCGGAATTCACCCCTCCACTTT. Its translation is CASSPQGSPRNSPLHF.

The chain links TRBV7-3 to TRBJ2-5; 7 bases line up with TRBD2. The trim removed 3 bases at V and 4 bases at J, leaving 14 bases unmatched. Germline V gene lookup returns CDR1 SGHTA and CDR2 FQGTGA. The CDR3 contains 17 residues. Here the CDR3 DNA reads TGTGCCAGCAGCTTGTATGCCCCCGGGACTACTGGAGAGACCCAGTACTTC. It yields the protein CASSLYAPGTTGETQYF.

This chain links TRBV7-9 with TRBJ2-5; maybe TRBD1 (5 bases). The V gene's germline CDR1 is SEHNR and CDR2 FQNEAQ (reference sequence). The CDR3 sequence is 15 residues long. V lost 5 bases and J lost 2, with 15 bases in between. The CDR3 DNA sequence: TGTGCCAGCAGCCTTAGTGGGGCCGTACAAGAGACCCAGTACTTC. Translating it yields CASSLSGAVQETQYF.

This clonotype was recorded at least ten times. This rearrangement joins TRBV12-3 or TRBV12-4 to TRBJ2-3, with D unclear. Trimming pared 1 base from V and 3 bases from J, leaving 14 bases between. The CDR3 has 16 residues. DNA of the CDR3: TGTGCCAGCAGTTTAGTGGTGACATCCGGGACAGATACGCAGTATTTT. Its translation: CASSLVVTSGTDTQYF.

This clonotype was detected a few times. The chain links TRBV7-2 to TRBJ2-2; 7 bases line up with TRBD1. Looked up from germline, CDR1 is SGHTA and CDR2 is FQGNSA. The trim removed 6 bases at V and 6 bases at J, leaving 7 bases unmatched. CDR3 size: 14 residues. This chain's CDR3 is CASRPYRGPGELFF. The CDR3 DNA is TGTGCCAGCAGACCTTACAGGGGACCCGGGGAGCTGTTTTTT.

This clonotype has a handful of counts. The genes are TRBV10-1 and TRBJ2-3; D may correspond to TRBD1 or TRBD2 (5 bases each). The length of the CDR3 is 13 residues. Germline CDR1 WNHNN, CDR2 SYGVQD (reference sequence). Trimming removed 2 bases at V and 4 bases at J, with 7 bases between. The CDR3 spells CASSEQGADTQYF. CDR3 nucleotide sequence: TGCGCCAGCAGTGAGCAGGGAGCAGATACGCAGTATTTT.

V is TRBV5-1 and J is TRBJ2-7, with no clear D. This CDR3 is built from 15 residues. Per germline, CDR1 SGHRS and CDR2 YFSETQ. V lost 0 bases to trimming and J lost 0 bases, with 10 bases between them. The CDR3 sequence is CASSLGVGSSYEQYF. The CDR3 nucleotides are TGCGCCAGCAGCTTGGGAGTCGGCAGCTCCTACGAGCAGTACTTC.

CDR3 amino acids: CASSSMKETQYF. In DNA form, the CDR3 reads TGCGCCAGCAGCTCGATGAAAGAGACCCAGTACTTC. The chain couples TRBV5-1 to TRBJ2-5; D uncertain. Germline V gene sequence: CDR1 SGHRS, CDR2 YFSETQ. The length of the CDR3 is 12 residues. The V end lost 3 bases, the J end lost 3 bases, and 6 bases lay between the germline ends.

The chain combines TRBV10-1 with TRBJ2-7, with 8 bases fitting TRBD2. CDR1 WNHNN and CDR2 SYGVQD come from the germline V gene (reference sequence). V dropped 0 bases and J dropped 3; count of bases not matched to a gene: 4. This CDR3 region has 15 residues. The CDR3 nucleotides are TGCGCCAGCAGTGAGTCTGCGGGGGGCCGCTACGAGCAGTACTTC. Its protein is CASSESAGGRYEQYF.

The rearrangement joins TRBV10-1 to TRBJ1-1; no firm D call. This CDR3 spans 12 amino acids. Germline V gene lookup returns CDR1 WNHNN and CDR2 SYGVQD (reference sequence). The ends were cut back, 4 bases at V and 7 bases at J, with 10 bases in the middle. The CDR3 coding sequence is TGCGCCAGCAGTGGCCCACAAGATGAAGCTTTCTTT. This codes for CASSGPQDEAFF.